The source of this T cell receptor beta chain is a study of cytomegalovirus exposure and HLA in healthy donors. Study-wide results and limits: Accurate prediction of HLA-A and HLA-B alleles (for most subjects) was reportedly achieved from TCR beta sequences. The sole available immune exposure information was CMV serostatus.

Healthy bone marrow donors supplied every sample. This clone was observed once. Its target is not known. The same CDR3 arises from other DNA sequences in this sample as well. Trimming shortened V by 0 bases and J by 1 base, and 4 bases separated the two germline ends. The germline V gene has CDR1 SGHRS and CDR2 YFSETQ. The CDR3 sequence is 13 residues long. It was with 60 Vbeta and 13 Jbeta primers that the PCR ran. Sequencing used immunoSEQ multiplex PCR; TCRdb keeps in-frame clones, though not all of them. The repertoire holds 99,000 or so clones, with around four fifths as singletons. This clonotype originated in a woman aged 40 to 50 in good health and CMV-seropositive. The chain recombines TRBV5-1 with TRBJ1-2; no clear D gene. Sequenced input: PBMCs. The CDR3 loop is CASSLGGNYGYTF. The CDR3 nucleotides are TGCGCCAGCAGCTTGGGAGGTAACTATGGCTACACCTTC. The variable domain in full, with the rest retrieved from reference TRBV5-1 and TRBJ1-2, is KAGVTQTPRYLIKTRGQQVTLSCSPISGHRSVSWYQQTPGQGLQFLFEYFSETQRNKGNFPGRFSGRQFSNSRSEMNVSTLELGDSALYLCASSLGGNYGYTFGSGTRLTVV.